This T cell receptor beta chain was profiled in a study of OX40 agonist ivuxolimab in advanced cancers. Method: immunoSEQ multiplex PCR; TCRdb's copy keeps in-frame clones and lacks some. Here the sample spans tens of thousands of clones, approximately 90% being singletons. CDR3 length equals 16 residues. Trimming left V 6 bases short and J 0 bases short, with 18 bases between. Germline CDR1 and CDR2: SGHRS and YFSETQ. The chain is built from TRBV5-1 and TRBJ1-1; D unclear. The sequence was collected from an adult with an advanced solid tumor such as melanoma, head and neck, liver or kidney cancer. The starting material was CD4+ or CD8+ T cells sorted from blood, obtained in a trial of the OX40 agonist ivuxolimab. CDR3 coding DNA: TGCGCCAGCACCCCGGAGGGTCCAGAAATGAACACTGAAGCTTTCTTT. Translated, it gives CASTPEGPEMNTEAFF.